This T cell receptor (beta chain) came from a study of T-cell memory formation after mild COVID-19. Study-level information: Each donor largely had its own TCR clusters. Overall study findings and caveats: Researchers report contracting CD4+ clones mostly in CM and EM, with CD8+ clones in EMRA. CD4+ bias marked clones expanding day 15 to 37, unlike balanced contracting clones. What remained unconfirmed was the SARS-CoV-2 specificity of second-wave clones peaking on day 37.

TCRdb reprocessed the 5' RACE reads via MiXCR and lists one record per CDR3 protein. The table shows approximately 46,000 distinct CDR3 sequences, with around 10% occurring only once. About this clonotype: Its specificity is unknown.

Trimming stripped 4 bases from V and 1 base from J, with 11 bases between. This CDR3 region has 14 residues. Per the germline V gene, CDR1 is SGHRS and CDR2 is YFSETQ. This clonotype originated in a man between 18 and 29 years old who had mild COVID-19 (a few samples of this study predate the infection). Cell type and time point are not known. Source material: PBMCs or a T cell subset sorted from them (not recorded which). This chain uses TRBV5-1 with TRBJ2-5; the D is unclear. The CDR3 protein is CASSPAISQETQYF. DNA for the CDR3: TGCGCCAGCAGCCCAGCCATTTCCCAAGAGACCCAGTACTTC.